This TCR beta chain was found in a study of T cell repertoires in cytomegalovirus infection. Study-wide context: Public TCR beta signatures provided an indication of both CMV infection and a matching HLA type.

The CDR3 has 15 amino acids. Per germline, CDR1 SGHDT and CDR2 YYEEEE. Trimming at V came to 4 bases and at J to 1 base, leaving 3 bases not matched to a gene. TCRdb passed the reads through MiXCR, listing each CDR3 protein once. The sample includes about 830,000 distinct CDR3 sequences, 32% of them seen just once. In regard to this clonotype: Its specificity is not known.

Broader study findings: Public TCR beta family frequency separated CMV-and-HLA carriers, including in an independent cohort. The ex vivo response was dominated by HLA-C-restricted CMV-specific TCR beta clonotypes.

The chain joins TRBV5-6 to TRBJ2-1; 9 bases match TRBD2. Source: cultured CD8+ T cells from PBMCs, taken from culture after CMV antigen stimulation. The origin of this receptor is a human donor in good health (CMV status not recorded). Some clones in this sample may be carry-over from other donors' samples. In nucleotides, the CDR3 is TGTGCCAGCAGCCCGAGCGGGAGGTCCTACAATGAGCAGTTCTTC. Its protein is CASSPSGRSYNEQFF. Variable domain in full (rest from reference TRBV5-6 and TRBJ2-1): DAGVTQSPTHLIKTRGQQVTLRCSPKSGHDTVSWYQQALGQGPQFIFQYYEEEERQRGNFPDRFSGHQFPNYSSELNVNALLLGDSALYLCASSPSGRSYNEQFFGPGTRLTVL.